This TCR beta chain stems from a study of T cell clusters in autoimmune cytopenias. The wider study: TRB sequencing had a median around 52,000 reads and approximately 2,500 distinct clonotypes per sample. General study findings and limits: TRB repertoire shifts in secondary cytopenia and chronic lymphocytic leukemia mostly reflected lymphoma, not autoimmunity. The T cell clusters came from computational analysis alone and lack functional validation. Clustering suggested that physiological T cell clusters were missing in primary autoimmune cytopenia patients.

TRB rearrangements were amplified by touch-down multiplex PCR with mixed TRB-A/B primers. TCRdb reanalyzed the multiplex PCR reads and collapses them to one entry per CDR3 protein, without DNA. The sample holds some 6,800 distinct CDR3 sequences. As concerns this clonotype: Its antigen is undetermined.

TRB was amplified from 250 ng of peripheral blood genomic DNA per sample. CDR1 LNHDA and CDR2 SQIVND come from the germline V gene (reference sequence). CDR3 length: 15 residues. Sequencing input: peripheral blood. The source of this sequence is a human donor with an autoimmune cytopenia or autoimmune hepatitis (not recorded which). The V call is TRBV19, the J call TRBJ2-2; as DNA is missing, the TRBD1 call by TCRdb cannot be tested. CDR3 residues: CASSIQDRVDRELFF.